These 18 T cell receptor beta chains share one sample of origin, sequenced in a study of T-cell reconstitution after alpha-beta-depleted transplantation in children. The library targeted TCRbeta and was prepared with unique molecular identifiers. TCRdb re-called the PCR reads with MiXCR, one entry per CDR3 protein. The sample consists of roughly 310,000 distinct CDR3 sequences, 23% of them appearing once. The sample was PBMCs, mostly from graft donor cells, taken 180 days after TCRalphabeta/CD19-depleted stem cell transplant. The receptors come from a male patient between 10 and 17 years old who had a stem cell transplant for acute lymphoblastic leukemia, so the T cells may come from the graft donor.

Comment on this clonotype: This clone may be a read error of a much larger clone one base away. The V gene is TRBV7-2, the J gene TRBJ1-2; 7 bases are a match to TRBD1. The CDR3 has 12 residues. Germline assignment: CDR1 SGHTA and CDR2 FQGNSA. With V trimmed by 3 bases and J by 7 bases, 2 bases remained unmatched. CDR3 coding DNA: TGTACCAGCAGCTTCAGACAGGGTGGCTACACCTTC. Translating gives CTSSFRQGGYTF.

This chain uses TRBV5-1 with TRBJ1-2; 7 bases fit TRBD1. Trimming at V came to 1 base and at J to 6 bases, leaving 3 bases not matched to a gene. Looked up from germline, CDR1 is SGHRS and CDR2 is YFSETQ. CDR3 size: 13 residues. The CDR3 DNA sequence: TGCGCCAGCAGCTTGATGCAGGGGGATGGCTACACCTTC. It specifies CASSLMQGDGYTF.

There are a few counts of this clonotype. The rearrangement uses TRBV4-1 and TRBJ2-1, with 7 bases identical to TRBD2. The CDR3 totals 20 residues. J gave up 3 bases and V 2 bases, and 19 bases lay outside the gene matches. The germline V gene has CDR1 MGHRA and CDR2 YSYEKL. The CDR3 loop is CASSQNSIVVGGPSYNEQFF. CDR3 nucleotide sequence: TGCGCCAGCAGCCAAAACTCTATAGTAGTGGGAGGGCCAAGCTACAATGAGCAGTTCTTC.

In its sample, this clonotype was seen once. The V call is TRBV6-1, the J call TRBJ2-7, with D perhaps TRBD1 (5 bases). CDR3 length equals 14 residues. Trimming took 1 base from V and 3 from J, leaving 10 bases between them. Germline V gene lookup returns CDR1 MNHNS and CDR2 SASEGT. CDR3: CASSEVGHLYEQYF. The CDR3 coding sequence is TGTGCCAGCAGTGAAGTTGGACACCTCTACGAGCAGTACTTC.

The CDR3 is CATSSGLGLFHGYTF. The CDR3 nucleotides are TGTGCCACCAGCAGCGGACTAGGCCTGTTTCATGGCTACACCTTC. This chain links TRBV15 with TRBJ1-2; no reliable D call. The CDR3 contains 15 residues. Per germline, CDR1 LNHNV and CDR2 YYDKDF (reference sequence). V was cut by 3 bases and J by 6 bases, with 17 bases left in between. The entire variable domain, with the rest obtained from reference TRBV15 and TRBJ1-2, is as follows: DAMVIQNPRYQVTQFGKPVTLSCSQTLNHNVMYWYQQKSSQAPKLLFHYYDKDFNNEADTPDNFQSRRPNTSFCFLDIRSPGLGDTAMYLCATSSGLGLFHGYTFGSGTRLTVV.

The V and J genes are TRBV7-3 and TRBJ2-2; D is possibly TRBD2 (6 bases). The germline V and J ends were trimmed by 3 bases and 6 bases, with 23 bases remaining between them. Germline CDR1 reads SGHTA; CDR2 reads FQGTGA. CDR3 size: 18 residues. The CDR3 nucleotides are TGTGCCAGCAGCTTCCTCCCGACGTCGGGAGTTCTTGCCGGGGAGCTGTTTTTT. The encoded protein is CASSFLPTSGVLAGELFF.

There are a few counts of this clonotype. This chain uses TRBV10-3 with TRBJ1-1; a possible D gene is TRBD1 (6 bases). The CDR3 is 11 amino acids. CDR1 ENHRY and CDR2 SYGVKD come from the germline V gene. V lost 10 bases, J lost 10 bases, and 16 bases lay in between. The CDR3 loop reads CASRGYLRAFF. Here the CDR3 DNA reads TGTGCCAGCAGGGGATACCTTCGAGCTTTCTTT.

This clonotype was seen more than once but under ten times. The chain links TRBV7-3 to TRBJ2-7, with D possibly TRBD1 on 5 matching bases. This CDR3 is 15 amino acids long. The germline V and J ends were trimmed by 5 bases and 2 bases, with 16 bases remaining between them. Germline CDR1 reads SGHTA; CDR2 reads FQGTGA. This CDR3 is CASSLNGAATYEQYF. In DNA, the CDR3 is TGTGCCAGCAGCCTCAATGGGGCTGCTACCTACGAGCAGTACTTC.

This clonotype was seen a handful of times. V is TRBV15 and J is TRBJ2-1, with D possibly called TRBD1 or TRBD2 (5 bases each). The CDR3 is 13 residues long. Germline V lookup: CDR1 LNHNV, CDR2 YYDKDF (reference sequence). Trimming cost V 3 bases and J 14 bases, with 17 bases left between them. The CDR3 loop is CATSRLGDPLEFF. The CDR3 region has the DNA TGTGCCACCAGCAGGCTCGGGGACCCCCTGGAGTTCTTC.

This clonotype has just a few counts. The chain has TRBV7-3 and TRBJ2-1; possible D gene TRBD1, 6 bases. The CDR3 is 15 residues long. Germline V gene lookup returns CDR1 SGHTA and CDR2 FQGTGA. The V gene lost 5 bases and the J gene lost 0 bases, with 11 bases spanning the gap. The CDR3 DNA sequence: TGTGCCAGCAGCAAGGGGGTAAGCTCCTACAATGAGCAGTTCTTC. Translating it yields CASSKGVSSYNEQFF.

This sequence joins TRBV7-9 and TRBJ2-7; a possible D gene is TRBD2 (6 bases). Germline loops: CDR1 SEHNR, CDR2 FQNEAQ (reference sequence). The V gene lost 1 base and the J gene lost 5 bases, with 15 bases spanning the gap. The CDR3 extends over 15 amino acids. The CDR3 is CASSLVASVVHEQYF. The CDR3 DNA follows: TGTGCCAGCAGCTTAGTTGCTAGCGTGGTCCACGAGCAGTACTTC.

The table lists this clonotype with a few counts. The chain uses TRBV6-4 and TRBJ2-3; 7 positions match TRBD2. This CDR3 has 16 residues. The ends lost 5 bases at V and 0 bases at J; junction bases unmatched: 8. Germline V lookup: CDR1 MRHNA, CDR2 SNTAGT. The CDR3 nucleotides read TGTGCCAGCAGTTCCCAGACTAGCCTGAGCACAGATACGCAGTATTTT. As protein: CASSSQTSLSTDTQYF.

The chain's CDR3 is CLPGTGVPKYYEQYF. Here the CDR3 DNA reads TGCCTACCCGGGACAGGGGTCCCAAAATACTACGAGCAGTACTTC. The J gene is TRBJ2-7, the V gene TRBV21-1; the tabulated D call, TRBD1, remains unverified against the DNA. TRBV21-1 is a recognized pseudogene. CDR3 length: 15 residues.

The rearrangement links TRBV29-1 to TRBJ1-2; 12 bases fit TRBD1. V dropped 4 bases and J dropped 8; count of bases not matched to a gene: 11. Looked up from germline, CDR1 is SQVTM and CDR2 is ANQGSEA. This CDR3 has 15 residues. The CDR3: CSVAGTGTGGGGYTF. DNA of the CDR3: TGCAGCGTTGCTGGAACCGGGACAGGGGGCGGAGGCTACACCTTC.

The rearrangement uses TRBV3-1 and TRBJ2-7; TRBD2 agrees at 9 bases. Germline CDR1 LGHDT, CDR2 YNNKEL (reference sequence). The CDR3 runs 19 residues. V lost 0 bases, J lost 0 bases, and 12 bases stayed unmatched. This CDR3 reads CASSQEVGDGGRGSYEQYF. The DNA for the CDR3 is TGTGCCAGCAGCCAAGAGGTCGGTGATGGCGGGAGGGGCTCCTACGAGCAGTACTTC.

The chain recombines TRBV20-1 with TRBJ1-3; 7 bases match TRBD1. Unmatched junction bases numbered 5, after V lost 6 bases and J lost 0 bases. CDR3 length: 14 amino acids. Germline CDR1 and CDR2: DFQATT and SNEGSKA (reference sequence). The DNA of the CDR3 is TGCAGTGCCCGGGACAGAGCCTCTGGAAACACCATATATTTT. It codes for CSARDRASGNTIYF.

V gene TRBV7-7 combines with J gene TRBJ2-5; D gene unclear. The CDR3 covers 15 residues. CDR1 is SSHAT and CDR2 is FNYEAQ in the germline V gene (reference sequence). V lost 6 bases to trimming and J lost 5 bases, with 19 bases between them. This chain's CDR3 is CASSPDEGFGETQYF. Here the CDR3 DNA reads TGTGCCAGCAGTCCAGACGAAGGTTTTGGGGAGACCCAGTACTTC. Full variable domain (missing parts from reference TRBV7-7 and TRBJ2-5): GAGVSQSPRYKVTKRGQDVTLRCDPISSHATLYWYQQALGQGPEFLTYFNYEAQPDKSGLPSDRFSAERPEGSISTLTIQRTEQRDSAMYRCASSPDEGFGETQYFGPGTRLLVL.

The table lists this clonotype with many counts. The V and J genes are TRBV11-2 and TRBJ2-1; D is unclear. The germline CDR1 and CDR2 sequences are SGHAT and FQNNGV. This CDR3 region has 13 residues. The ends were cut back, 5 bases at V and 6 bases at J, with 11 bases in the middle. The CDR3 loop reads CASSPPMGNEQFF. CDR3 DNA sequence: TGTGCCAGCAGCCCACCGATGGGCAATGAGCAGTTCTTC.